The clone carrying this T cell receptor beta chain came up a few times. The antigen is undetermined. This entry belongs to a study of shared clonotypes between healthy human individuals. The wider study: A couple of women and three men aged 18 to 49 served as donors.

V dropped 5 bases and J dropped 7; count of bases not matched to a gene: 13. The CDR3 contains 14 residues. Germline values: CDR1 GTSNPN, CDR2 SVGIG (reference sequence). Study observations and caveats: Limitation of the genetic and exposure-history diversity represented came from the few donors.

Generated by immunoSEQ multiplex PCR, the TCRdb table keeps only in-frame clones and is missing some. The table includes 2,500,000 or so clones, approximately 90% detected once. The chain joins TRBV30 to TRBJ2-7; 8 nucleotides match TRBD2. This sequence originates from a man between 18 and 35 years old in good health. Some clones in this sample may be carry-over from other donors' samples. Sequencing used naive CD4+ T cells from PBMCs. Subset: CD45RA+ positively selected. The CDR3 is CAWSKERERREQYF. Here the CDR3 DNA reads TGTGCCTGGTCCAAAGAGCGGGAGCGTCGGGAGCAGTACTTC. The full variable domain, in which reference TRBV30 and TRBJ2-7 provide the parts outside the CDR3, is SQTIHQWPATLVQPVGSPLSLECTVEGTSNPNLYWYRQAAGRGLQLLFYSVGIGQISSEVPQNLSASRPQDRQFILSSKKLLLSDSGFYLCAWSKERERREQYFGPGTRLTVT.